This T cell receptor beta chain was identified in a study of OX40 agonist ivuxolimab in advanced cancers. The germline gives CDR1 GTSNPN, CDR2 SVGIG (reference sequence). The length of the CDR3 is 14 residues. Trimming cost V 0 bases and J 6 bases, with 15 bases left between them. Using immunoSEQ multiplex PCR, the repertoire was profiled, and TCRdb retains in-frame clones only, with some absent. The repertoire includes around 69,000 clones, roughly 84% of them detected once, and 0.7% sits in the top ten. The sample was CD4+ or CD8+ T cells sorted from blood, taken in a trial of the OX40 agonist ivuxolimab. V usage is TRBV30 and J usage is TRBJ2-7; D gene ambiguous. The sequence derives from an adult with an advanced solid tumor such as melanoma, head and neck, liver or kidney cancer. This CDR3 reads CAWSVRLAKLEQYF. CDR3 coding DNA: TGTGCCTGGAGTGTACGCCTGGCCAAACTCGAGCAGTACTTC.